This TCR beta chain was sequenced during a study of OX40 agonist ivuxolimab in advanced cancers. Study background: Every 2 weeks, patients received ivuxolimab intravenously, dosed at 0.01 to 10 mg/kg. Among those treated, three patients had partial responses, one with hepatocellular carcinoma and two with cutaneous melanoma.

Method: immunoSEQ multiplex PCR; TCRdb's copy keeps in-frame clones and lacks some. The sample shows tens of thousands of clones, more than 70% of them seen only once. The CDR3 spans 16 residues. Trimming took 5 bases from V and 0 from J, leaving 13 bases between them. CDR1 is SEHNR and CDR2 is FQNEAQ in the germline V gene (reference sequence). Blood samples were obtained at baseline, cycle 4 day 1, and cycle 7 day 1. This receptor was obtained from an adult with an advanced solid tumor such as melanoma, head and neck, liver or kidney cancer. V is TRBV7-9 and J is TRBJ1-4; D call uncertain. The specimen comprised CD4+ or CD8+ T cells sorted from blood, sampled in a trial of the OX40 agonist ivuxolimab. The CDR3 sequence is CASSKAESATNEKLFF. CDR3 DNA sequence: TGTGCCAGCAGCAAGGCCGAGAGTGCAACTAATGAAAAACTGTTTTTT.